Below, 13 T cell receptor beta chains from the same sample are listed, as sequenced in a study of graft-versus-host responses after intestinal transplantation. Lymphocytes (intraepithelial and lamina propria) were released by processing the graft tissue. Libraries were prepared by immunoSEQ multiplex PCR; TCRdb keeps only in-frame clonotypes and omits some of them. The repertoire includes about 16,000 clones, 83% of them detected once, and roughly 3.8% sits in the top ten. The sample consisted of ileum tissue, taken around 580 days after intestinal transplantation. These receptors were taken from a human patient who received an intestinal transplant, so some T cells may come from the graft donor.

The rearrangement joins TRBV9 to TRBJ2-2; 9 bases match TRBD1. The V gene end was trimmed by 7 bases and the J gene end by 5 bases; junction bases not matched to a gene: 9. The length of the CDR3 is 15 residues. Per the germline V gene, CDR1 is SGDLS and CDR2 is YYNGEE. The CDR3 region has the DNA TGTGCCAGCGGCGACAGGGGGGCTCGAACCGGGGAGCTGTTTTTT. Its translation is CASGDRGARTGELFF.

The V call is TRBV27, the J call TRBJ2-1; TRBD1 agrees at 8 bases. The ends lost 4 bases at V and 0 bases at J; junction bases unmatched: 8. The CDR3 runs 17 residues. Per the germline V gene, CDR1 is MNHEY and CDR2 is SMNVEV (reference sequence). The chain's CDR3 is CASSSTLQGASYNEQFF. CDR3 in DNA: TGTGCCAGCAGTTCGACCCTCCAGGGGGCCTCCTACAATGAGCAGTTCTTC.

The chain links TRBV21-1 to TRBJ1-6; the table's D call of TRBD1 was not tested on the DNA. TRBV21-1 is reported as a pseudogene. The CDR3 extends over 15 amino acids. Here the CDR3 reads CASSKATGRHSPLHF. CDR3 nucleotide sequence: TGTGCCAGCAGCAAAGCGACAGGGAGGCATTCACCCCTCCACTTT.

This chain connects TRBV5-1 to TRBJ1-5; D perhaps matches TRBD1 (5 bases). Trimming left V 0 bases short and J 7 bases short, with 11 bases between. Germline V gene sequence: CDR1 SGHRS, CDR2 YFSETQ. The CDR3 is 14 residues long. The CDR3 coding sequence is TGCGCCAGCAGCTTGGCCATGGGGGACCAGCCCCAGCATTTT. It codes for CASSLAMGDQPQHF. The full variable domain, completed using reference TRBV5-1 and TRBJ1-5, is KAGVTQTPRYLIKTRGQQVTLSCSPISGHRSVSWYQQTPGQGLQFLFEYFSETQRNKGNFPGRFSGRQFSNSRSEMNVSTLELGDSALYLCASSLAMGDQPQHFGDGTRLSIL.

The rearrangement uses TRBV19 and TRBJ2-2, with D hard to call. Germline V gene data show CDR1 as LNHDA and CDR2 as SQIVND (reference sequence). This CDR3 comprises 12 residues. Trimming left V 6 bases short and J 3 bases short, with 5 bases between. The CDR3 protein is CASRFDTGELFF. The CDR3 DNA reads as TGTGCCAGTAGATTCGACACCGGGGAGCTGTTTTTT.

V usage is TRBV11-2 and J usage is TRBJ1-2; TRBD1 agrees at 8 bases. V dropped 6 bases and J dropped 3; count of bases not matched to a gene: 9. The CDR3 totals 15 residues. Per germline, CDR1 SGHAT and CDR2 FQNNGV. The DNA for the CDR3 is TGTGCCAGCAGACCTGGACAGGGAGCTTACTATGGCTACACCTTC. Its protein product is CASRPGQGAYYGYTF.

The V call is TRBV30, the J call TRBJ2-5, with TRBD2 identical over 11 bases. Looked up from germline, CDR1 is GTSNPN and CDR2 is SVGIG (reference sequence). The trim removed 0 bases at V and 5 bases at J, leaving 5 bases unmatched. The CDR3 is made up of 15 amino acids. The CDR3 reads CAWSVGTSGGETQYF. DNA for the CDR3: TGTGCCTGGAGTGTAGGTACTAGCGGGGGTGAGACCCAGTACTTC.

The chain recombines TRBV30 with TRBJ2-5; tentative D call: TRBD2 (5 bases). With 1 base removed from V and 7 bases from J, the gap between germline ends came to 19 bases. CDR1 is GTSNPN, CDR2 SVGIG, per germline (reference sequence). The CDR3 is 15 amino acids. CDR3 DNA sequence: TGTGCCTGGAGTGCAGGACTTCTAACCCACGGGACCCAGTACTTC. The encoded protein is CAWSAGLLTHGTQYF.

The chain couples TRBV9 to TRBJ2-7, with 8 bases matching TRBD1. The CDR3 is 14 residues long. Germline V gene sequence: CDR1 SGDLS, CDR2 YYNGEE. J lost 3 bases, V lost 0 bases, and 2 bases had no gene match. CDR3 protein: CASSVAGGGYEQYF. Written as DNA, the CDR3 is TGTGCCAGCAGCGTAGCAGGGGGCGGCTACGAGCAGTACTTC.

This clone showed up just a few times. The chain combines TRBV6-1 with TRBJ2-7; 7 nucleotides agree with TRBD1. CDR3 size: 14 residues. Germline V gene sequence: CDR1 MNHNS, CDR2 SASEGT. V shed 3 bases, J shed 4 bases, and the junction held 6 bases outside the gene matches. Here the CDR3 reads CASSEGTAKYEQYF. The DNA of the CDR3 is TGTGCCAGCAGTGAGGGGACAGCCAAGTACGAGCAGTACTTC.

V usage is TRBV2 and J usage is TRBJ2-3, with D possibly matching TRBD2 (6 bases). V was clipped by 7 bases and J by 14 bases, with 16 bases between them. The germline gives CDR1 SNHLY, CDR2 FYNNEI. CDR3 length: 11 residues. The chain's CDR3 is CASTRDSNGYF. CDR3 in DNA: TGTGCCAGCACCCGGGACTCTAATGGGTATTTT.

On this clone itself: A junction boundary mismatches the germline segment, possibly from a read error. V is TRBV19 and J is TRBJ1-1; no reliable D call. Per germline, CDR1 LNHDA and CDR2 SQIVND (reference sequence). The CDR3 runs 12 residues. CDR3 protein: CASSIDLSPVVF. The CDR3 DNA follows: TGTGCCAGTAGTATAGATCTATCCCCGGTGGTCTTT.

The chain combines TRBV27 with TRBJ2-3, with TRBD1 matching 9 bases. Germline-derived CDR1 and CDR2 are MNHEY and SMNVEV (reference sequence). Trimming at V came to 7 bases and at J to 5 bases, leaving 4 bases not matched to a gene. CDR3 length: 13 residues. CDR3 sequence reads: CASTPTGGDTQYF. The CDR3, as DNA: TGTGCCAGCACCCCGACAGGGGGAGATACGCAGTATTTT.